The subject of this entry is one TCR beta chain. As handled by the study authors: Estimation of nucleated cell counts was performed using reference gene primer amplification. The repertoire was sequenced with immunoSEQ multiplex PCR; TCRdb's copy has only in-frame clones and lacks some. The V and J calls and the clone size are those of that table, but D and trimming were determined from the DNA. The data show some 100,000 clones, around 90% seen once. The CDR3 totals 15 residues. V was pared by 3 bases and J by 0 bases, with 9 bases between. Germline V CDR1 and CDR2: SGHTA, FQGNSA. These data come from a study of blood T cell repertoires in COVID-19. Study information: Samples taken during acute and convalescent COVID-19 were collected in the United States, Italy and Spain. Nucleic acid was either cDNA or gDNA, and it came from T cells, B-cell-depleted T cells, or PBMCs.

This sequence joins TRBV7-2 and TRBJ2-1; TRBD2 is a possible D gene (5 bases). Sequencing was carried out using peripheral blood. This sequence was found in a woman older than 75 with active COVID-19. The CDR3 spells CASSFTRSSYNEQFF. The CDR3 DNA follows: TGTGCCAGCAGCTTCACTAGAAGCTCCTACAATGAGCAGTTCTTC.